This T cell receptor (beta chain) derives from a study of T cells in Graves' hyperthyroidism and ophthalmopathy. The source material, RNA transcripts, was used to amplify TCR beta CDR3 regions. The HTBI primer set was used in a first-round RT-PCR of the TCR CDR3. TCRdb passed the multiplex PCR reads through MiXCR, listing each CDR3 protein once. The data contain 300,000 to 350,000 distinct CDR3 sequences, approximately 13% of them singletons. Absence of ophthalmopathy progression within 18 months defined stable Graves' hyperthyroidism. The patients, who ranged from 18 to 65 in age, presented with newly diagnosed hyperthyroidism lasting under 2 months. Not enrolled were patients with uncontrolled infection, other autoimmune disease, pregnancy or lactation. The V and J ends lost 3 bases and 10 bases, in that order; junction bases with no gene match: 5. The CDR3 totals 15 residues. Germline CDR1 reads KGHSH; CDR2 reads LQKENI.

This chain uses TRBV18 with TRBJ1-6; 11 bases map to TRBD1. This TCR was sampled from a woman aged 25 to 39 with Graves' hyperthyroidism. Sequenced material: blood. CDR3 coding DNA: TGTGCCAGCTCACCCGGGACAGGGGGGAGCTCACCCCTCCACTTT. It translates to CASSPGTGGSSPLHF.